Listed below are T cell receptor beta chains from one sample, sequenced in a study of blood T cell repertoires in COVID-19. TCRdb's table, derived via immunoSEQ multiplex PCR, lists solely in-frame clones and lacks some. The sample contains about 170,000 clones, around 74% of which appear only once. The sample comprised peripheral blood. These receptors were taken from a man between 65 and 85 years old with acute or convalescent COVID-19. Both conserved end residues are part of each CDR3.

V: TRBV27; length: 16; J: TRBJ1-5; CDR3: CASSLSPTGGNQPQHF
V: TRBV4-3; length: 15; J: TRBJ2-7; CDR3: CASSQEARTGGKQYF
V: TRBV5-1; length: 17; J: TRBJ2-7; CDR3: CASSRIDGLAGVYEQYF
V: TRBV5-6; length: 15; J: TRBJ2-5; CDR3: CASSDGGQGQETQYF
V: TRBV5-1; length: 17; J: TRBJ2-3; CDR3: CASSGTSGGPATDTQYF
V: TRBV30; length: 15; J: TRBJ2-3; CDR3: CAWSVIGTTTDTQYF
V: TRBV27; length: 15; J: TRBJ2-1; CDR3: CASRAASSGGDEQFF
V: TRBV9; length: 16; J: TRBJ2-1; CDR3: CASSLGGRGTYNEQFF
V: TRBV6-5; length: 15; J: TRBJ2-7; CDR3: CASSSPRTDSYEQYF
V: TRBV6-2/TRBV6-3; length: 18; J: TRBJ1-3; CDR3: CASSYHQGGTATGNTIYF
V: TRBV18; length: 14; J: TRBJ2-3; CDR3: CASSLETGPDTQYF
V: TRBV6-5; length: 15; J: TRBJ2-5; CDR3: CASSYTSGTQETQYF
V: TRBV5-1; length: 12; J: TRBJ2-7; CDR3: CASSLGAYEQYF
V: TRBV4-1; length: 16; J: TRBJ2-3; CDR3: CASSPLGLAGTDTQYF
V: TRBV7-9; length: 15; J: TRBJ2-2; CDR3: CASEAGTRGTGELFF
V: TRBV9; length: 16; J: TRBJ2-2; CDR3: CASSVRLAANTGELFF